A single sample is the source of the 28 T cell receptor beta chains below, sequenced in a study of T cell responses to AZD1222 COVID-19 vaccine. Only in-frame clones appear in the TCRdb table, and some are missing; sequencing was by immunoSEQ multiplex PCR. The repertoire consists of about 140,000 clones, with more than 70% occurring once and the leading ten covering 3% to 3.5%. The sequencing here drew on peripheral blood, taken 28 days after the second AZD1222 dose. These receptor sequences come from an adult who received the AZD1222 COVID-19 vaccine.

The genes are TRBV5-1 and TRBJ2-1; perhaps TRBD1 as D (6 bases). This CDR3 spans 16 amino acids. Trimming took off 3 bases at V and 1 base at J, with 14 bases between the two ends. CDR1 and CDR2 (germline): SGHRS, YFSETQ. The CDR3 DNA reads TGCGCCAGCAGCTCTAAAACAGGGCCGTCCTACAATGAGCAGTTCTTC. Translated: CASSSKTGPSYNEQFF.

Many counts were recorded for this clone. The gene calls are TRBV6-2 or TRBV6-3 and TRBJ2-3; D gene uncertain. The CDR3 totals 12 residues. The ends were cut back, 5 bases at V and 2 bases at J, with 5 bases in the middle. The germline CDR1 and CDR2 sequences are MNHEY and SVGEGT. The CDR3 sequence: CASSPTTDTQYF. The CDR3 coding sequence is TGTGCCAGCAGTCCGACCACAGATACGCAGTATTTT.

Notes on this clone: This CDR3 is also generated by other DNA sequences in the sample. This CDR3 is CASSFGETQYF. The DNA for the CDR3 is TGCGCCAGCAGCTTTGGAGAGACCCAGTACTTC. The gene calls are TRBV5-1 and TRBJ2-5; D is ambiguous. Per the germline V gene, CDR1 is SGHRS and CDR2 is YFSETQ. The CDR3 spans 11 residues. V lost 2 bases, J lost 4 bases, and 3 bases lay in between.

This rearrangement joins TRBV7-9 to TRBJ2-4, with D possibly being TRBD1 or TRBD2 (6 bases each). Trimming took 1 base from V and 8 from J, leaving 9 bases between them. The CDR3 runs 13 residues. The germline V gene encodes CDR1 SEHNR and CDR2 FQNEAQ (reference sequence). The CDR3 DNA reads TGTGCCAGCAGCTTAGAGGGGGGTTACATTCAGTACTTC. Translation gives CASSLEGGYIQYF.

The chain couples TRBV10-3 to TRBJ2-7; D unresolved. This CDR3 comprises 12 residues. V lost 4 bases and J lost 1, with 5 bases in between. Germline-derived CDR1 and CDR2 are ENHRY and SYGVKD. The DNA for the CDR3 is TGTGCCATCAGTGTAGGATCCTACGAGCAGTACTTC. It encodes CAISVGSYEQYF.

By proportion, this clone is medium-sized. The V and J genes are TRBV10-3 and TRBJ2-5; no definite D call. CDR1 is ENHRY, CDR2 SYGVKD, per germline. This CDR3 region has 15 residues. Trimming left V 2 bases short and J 2 bases short, with 12 bases between. The CDR3 coding sequence is TGTGCCATCAGTGAGCGCAACACTGGACAAGAGACCCAGTACTTC. This encodes CAISERNTGQETQYF.

This chain uses TRBV19 with TRBJ2-7; 9 nucleotides match TRBD2. Germline-derived CDR1 and CDR2 are LNHDA and SQIVND (reference sequence). The CDR3 has 15 residues. V trimming: 6 bases; J trimming: 4 bases; junction bases outside the gene matches: 10. DNA of the CDR3: TGTGCCAGTAGCGCGGTAGCGGGGGACTTGTACGAGCAGTACTTC. Its protein is CASSAVAGDLYEQYF.

This chain links TRBV21-1 with TRBJ2-7; the table's D call of TRBD2 was not tested on the DNA. TRBV21-1 is an annotated pseudogene. The CDR3 has 15 amino acids. The CDR3 DNA follows: TGTGCCAGCAGCAACACCCTTACTAGCGGGGGGAAGCAGTACTTC. Its translation is CASSNTLTSGGKQYF.

CDR3 DNA sequence: TGTGCCAGCAGCTCCACCTACGAGCAGTACTTC. As protein: CASSSTYEQYF. The rearrangement joins TRBV7-2 to TRBJ2-7; no firm D call. The CDR3 length is 11 residues. The V and J ends lost 4 bases and 2 bases respectively, with 3 bases between them. CDR1 and CDR2 from the germline V gene are SGHTA and FQGNSA.

The J gene is TRBJ2-3, the V gene TRBV5-1; TRBD2 matches at 8 bases. Germline V gene lookup returns CDR1 SGHRS and CDR2 YFSETQ. The ends lost 0 bases at V and 4 bases at J; junction bases unmatched: 4. The CDR3 is 15 residues long. The DNA for the CDR3 is TGCGCCAGCAGCTTGGGTTCGGGAGGGTCAGATACGCAGTATTTT. Residues: CASSLGSGGSDTQYF.

This clone was seen just once. V usage is TRBV2 and J usage is TRBJ1-1, with 9 bases aligning to TRBD1. CDR1 SNHLY and CDR2 FYNNEI come from the germline V gene. V dropped 5 bases and J dropped 6; count of bases not matched to a gene: 4. CDR3 length equals 13 residues. CDR3 nucleotides: TGTGCCAGCAGTTTACAGGGGGCGGCTGAAGCTTTCTTT. The encoded protein is CASSLQGAAEAFF.

V gene TRBV19 combines with J gene TRBJ1-1, with D uncertain. CDR1 is LNHDA and CDR2 is SQIVND in the germline V gene (reference sequence). This CDR3 region has 13 residues. V was trimmed by 0 bases and J by 7 bases, leaving 9 bases between them. This CDR3 reads CASSIDQESEAFF. The CDR3 nucleotides read TGTGCCAGTAGTATAGATCAGGAGAGTGAAGCTTTCTTT. The variable domain in full, completed from reference TRBV19 and TRBJ1-1, reads DGGITQSPKYLFRKEGQNVTLSCEQNLNHDAMYWYRQDPGQGLRLIYYSQIVNDFQKGDIAEGYSVSREKKESFPLTVTSAQKNPTAFYLCASSIDQESEAFFGQGTRLTVV.

This chain uses TRBV4-1 with TRBJ2-7; D not resolved. Germline V gene sequence: CDR1 MGHRA, CDR2 YSYEKL. The CDR3 covers 14 residues. The V end was cut by 2 bases, the J end by 3 bases, with 11 bases between. CDR3 bases: TGCGCCAGCAGCCAACCGAGACTGAACTACGAGCAGTACTTC. It specifies CASSQPRLNYEQYF.

The chain links TRBV27 to TRBJ2-3; D unclear. The CDR3 is 11 residues long. Germline V gives CDR1 MNHEY, CDR2 SMNVEV (reference sequence). The V end was cut by 6 bases, the J end by 2 bases, with 3 bases between. DNA for the CDR3: TGTGCCAGCAGCCACACAGATACGCAGTATTTT. This gives the protein CASSHTDTQYF.

This clone was picked up a small number of times. The chain joins TRBV7-2 to TRBJ2-5; perhaps D is TRBD1 or TRBD2 (5 bases each). The germline V gene has CDR1 SGHTA and CDR2 FQGNSA. Trimming took 5 bases from V and 4 from J, leaving 23 bases between them. CDR3 length: 17 residues. The DNA for the CDR3 is TGTGCCAGCAGCCCCGACCCCGACTGGACGGGGCTAGAGACCCAGTACTTC. Its translation is CASSPDPDWTGLETQYF.

This rearrangement joins TRBV4-1 to TRBJ1-4, with a possible D match to TRBD1 (5 bases). The CDR3 spans 16 residues. The V end was cut by 2 bases, the J end by 4 bases, with 14 bases between. In germline, CDR1 is MGHRA, CDR2 YSYEKL. The CDR3 here is CASSQSPGAINEKLFF. The CDR3 DNA sequence: TGCGCCAGCAGCCAAAGCCCCGGGGCAATTAATGAAAAACTGTTTTTT.

The chain links TRBV5-1 to TRBJ2-5; D might be TRBD1 or TRBD2, each matching 6 bases. Deletions cut 4 bases from V and 2 bases from J, with 18 bases between. The CDR3 totals 16 residues. Looked up from germline, CDR1 is SGHRS and CDR2 is YFSETQ. In DNA, the CDR3 is TGCGCCAGCAGCCCCTACGGGGGACATTTACAAGAGACCCAGTACTTC. It translates to CASSPYGGHLQETQYF.

This chain joins TRBV21-1 and TRBJ1-4. TRBV21-1 is designated a pseudogene. The CDR3 is 14 residues long. The CDR3 coding sequence is TGTGCCAGCCGGGAGGGGAGGGCCCAGGGAAAACTGTTTTTT. It codes for CASREGRAQGKLFF.

In this sample, this clone turned up once. V and J are TRBV30 and TRBJ2-7; 10 nucleotides line up with TRBD1. Germline CDR1 GTSNPN, CDR2 SVGIG (reference sequence). The CDR3 contains 15 residues. The V and J ends lost 3 bases and 5 bases, in that order; junction bases with no gene match: 10. The CDR3 region has the DNA TGTGCCTGGAGCCCCGACAGGGGGCGTTTCCACGAGCAGTACTTC. Residues: CAWSPDRGRFHEQYF.

The chain uses TRBV19 and TRBJ1-4, with D possibly being TRBD1 (5 bases). The CDR3 length is 14 residues. V lost 8 bases, J lost 1 base, and 11 bases lay in between. Germline loops: CDR1 LNHDA, CDR2 SQIVND (reference sequence). CDR3: CASGGGGTNEKLFF. CDR3 sequence (DNA): TGTGCCAGTGGGGGAGGTGGAACTAATGAAAAACTGTTTTTT.

The chain uses TRBV3-1 (or the pseudogene TRBV3-2) and TRBJ2-7; D possibly corresponds to TRBD2 (5 bases). There are 13 residues in the CDR3. Germline V gene lookup returns CDR1 LGHDT and CDR2 YNNKEL (reference sequence). Trimming pared 4 bases from V and 6 bases from J, leaving 13 bases between. CDR3 residues: CASSPNSGGEQYF. DNA for the CDR3: TGTGCCAGCAGCCCCAACTCCGGAGGCGAGCAGTACTTC.

The chain is built from TRBV28 and TRBJ1-3; no clear D. Per germline, CDR1 MDHEN and CDR2 SYDVKM. The CDR3 loop spans 14 amino acids. Deletions cut 5 bases from V and 4 bases from J, with 12 bases between. CDR3 DNA: TGTGCCAGCAGTCCCCGCGGGGAAGGAAACACCATATATTTT. Translation: CASSPRGEGNTIYF.

The chain recombines TRBV3-1 (or the pseudogene TRBV3-2) with TRBJ1-4; D gene uncertain. The CDR3 covers 13 residues. Between the trimmed V and J ends, which lost 5 bases and 2 bases, there was a span of 6 bases. Per germline, CDR1 LGHDT and CDR2 YNNKEL (reference sequence). The CDR3 is CASSGRTNEKLFF. DNA for the CDR3: TGTGCCAGCAGCGGGAGGACTAATGAAAAACTGTTTTTT.

The rearrangement links TRBV4-1 to TRBJ2-7, with 8 bases matching TRBD2. Losses at the gene ends were 3 bases for V and 5 bases for J; bases not matched to a gene: 12. The germline CDR1 and CDR2 sequences are MGHRA and YSYEKL. This CDR3 is built from 16 residues. The CDR3 sequence is CASSHPPQRESDEQYF. The CDR3 bases are TGCGCCAGCAGCCATCCTCCTCAGCGGGAGTCGGACGAGCAGTACTTC.

V is TRBV18 and J is TRBJ2-7; D remains ambiguous. The germline V gene has CDR1 KGHSH and CDR2 LQKENI. Trimming removed 4 bases from V and 2 bases from J, with 15 bases in between. This CDR3 region has 15 residues. The CDR3 DNA follows: TGTGCCAGCTCACACGGGCCCATCGTTGCCTACGAGCAGTACTTC. Protein: CASSHGPIVAYEQYF.

The chain couples TRBV7-9 to TRBJ1-2; the D is unclear. This CDR3 is 12 amino acids long. Trimming pared 2 bases from V and 4 bases from J, leaving 5 bases between. Germline V gene data show CDR1 as SEHNR and CDR2 as FQNEAQ (reference sequence). CDR3 sequence reads: CASSLPSYGYTF. In nucleotides, the CDR3 is TGTGCCAGCAGCTTACCATCCTATGGCTACACCTTC.

The CDR3 loop is CASSKDGPHSNTEAFF. DNA of the CDR3: TGTGCCAGCAGCAAAGACGGGCCGCACTCAAACACTGAAGCTTTCTTT. The genes are TRBV21-1 and TRBJ1-1. TRBV21-1 is shown as a pseudogene. This CDR3 region has 16 residues.

The rearrangement links TRBV28 to TRBJ1-5; 7 bases align to TRBD1. CDR1 and CDR2 (germline): MDHEN, SYDVKM. This CDR3 is built from 15 residues. V was pared by 6 bases and J by 5 bases, with 10 bases of the junction left unmatched. In DNA, the CDR3 is TGTGCCAGCAGCCGGACAGGAATAGGTGATCAGCCCCAGCATTTT. Translating it yields CASSRTGIGDQPQHF.